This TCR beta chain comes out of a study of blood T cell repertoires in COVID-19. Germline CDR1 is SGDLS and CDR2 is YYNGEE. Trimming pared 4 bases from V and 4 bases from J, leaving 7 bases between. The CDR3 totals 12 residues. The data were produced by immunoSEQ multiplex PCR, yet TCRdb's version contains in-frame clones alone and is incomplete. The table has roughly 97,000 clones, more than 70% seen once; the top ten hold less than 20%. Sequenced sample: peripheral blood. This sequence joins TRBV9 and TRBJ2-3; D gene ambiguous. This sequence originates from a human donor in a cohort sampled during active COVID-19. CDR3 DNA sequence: TGTGCCAGCAGCTACAAGTCAGATACGCAGTATTTT. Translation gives CASSYKSDTQYF.